This T cell receptor beta chain comes out of a study of tumor-infiltrating lymphocytes in primary liver carcinoma. On this clonotype: The junction differs from germline at one of its ends, possibly a read error.

Each 20-30 mg portion of unsorted bulk tissue served as the source for co-extraction of RNA and DNA. Every patient had chronic HBV infection and was treatment-naive. The CDR3 contains 14 residues. Germline V lookup: CDR1 SGHDN, CDR2 FVKESK. Total RNA (around 0.45 ug) served as template for TCR beta cDNA synthesis primed by a constant-region primer. What produced the TCR beta libraries was three nested multiplex PCR rounds using slightly modified ARM-PCR. Investigators reported that the first two PCR rounds, at about 11 cycles each, used TRBV1-TRBV30 forward primers with a C-beta reverse primer. TCRdb called the multiplex PCR reads again in MiXCR, with one record for every CDR3 protein. This table holds over 40,000 distinct CDR3 sequences, about 80% found once.

The TCR comes from a man aged 35 to 55 with primary liver carcinoma and hepatitis B virus infection. The sample consisted of liver tumor tissue from sampling region 5. As to subset: tumor region T5, tumor centre. V and J are TRBV14 and TRBJ1-6; D is perhaps TRBD1 (6 bases). CDR3 sequence (DNA): TGTGCCAATAGCCACTCAGGGGAAAATTCACCCCTCCAATTT. This gives the protein CANSHSGENSPLQF.